This T cell receptor beta chain came from a study of blood T cell repertoires in COVID-19. As for the study in general: Spain, Italy and the United States supplied samples that represented acute and convalescent COVID-19. PBMCs, B-cell-depleted T cells, or T cells were the source of the cDNA or gDNA that made up the material.

Original processing methods: Reference gene primers were amplified, and this amplification served to estimate nucleated cell counts. The repertoire was sequenced with immunoSEQ multiplex PCR; TCRdb's copy has only in-frame clones and lacks some. That table gives V, J and clone size, and the DNA gave D and trimming. The sample consists of just over 90,000 clones, about 80% of them appearing once. V was pared by 5 bases and J by 2 bases, with 10 bases of the junction left unmatched. Germline V gives CDR1 MDHEN, CDR2 SYDVKM. The length of the CDR3 is 16 residues. The chain is built from TRBV28 and TRBJ2-3; TRBD1 aligns across 7 bases. The sample consisted of peripheral blood. This TCR came from a man between 65 and 85 years old with acute or convalescent COVID-19. The chain's CDR3 is CASSDRQGQSTDTQYF. In nucleotides, the CDR3 is TGTGCCAGCAGTGACAGACAGGGTCAATCCACAGATACGCAGTATTTT.